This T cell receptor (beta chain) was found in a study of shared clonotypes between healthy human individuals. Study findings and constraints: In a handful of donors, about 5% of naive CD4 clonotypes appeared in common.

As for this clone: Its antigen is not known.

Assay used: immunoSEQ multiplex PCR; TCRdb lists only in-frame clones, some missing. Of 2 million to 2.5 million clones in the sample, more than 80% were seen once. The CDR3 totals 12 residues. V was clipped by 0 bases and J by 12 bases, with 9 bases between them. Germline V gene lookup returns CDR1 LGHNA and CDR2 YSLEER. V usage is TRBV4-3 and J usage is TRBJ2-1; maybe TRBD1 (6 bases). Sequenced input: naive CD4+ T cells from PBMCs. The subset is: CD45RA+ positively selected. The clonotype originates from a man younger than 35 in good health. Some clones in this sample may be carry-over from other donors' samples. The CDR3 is CASSQEGGTQFF. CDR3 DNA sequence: TGCGCCAGCAGCCAAGAAGGGGGTACGCAGTTCTTC.